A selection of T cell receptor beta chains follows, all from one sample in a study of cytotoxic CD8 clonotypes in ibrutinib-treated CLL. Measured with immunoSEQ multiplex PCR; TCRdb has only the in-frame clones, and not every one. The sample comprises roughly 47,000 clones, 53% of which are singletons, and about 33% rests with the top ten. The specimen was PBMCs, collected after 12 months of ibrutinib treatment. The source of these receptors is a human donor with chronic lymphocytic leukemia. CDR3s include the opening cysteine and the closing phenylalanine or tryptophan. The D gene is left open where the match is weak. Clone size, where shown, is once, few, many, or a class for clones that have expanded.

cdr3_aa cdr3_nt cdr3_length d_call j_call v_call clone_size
CASSSSYEQYF TGTGCCAGCAGTTCCAGCTACGAGCAGTACTTC 11 . TRBJ2-7 TRBV27 few
CASSENSGSYEQYF TGTGCCAGCAGTGAGAATAGCGGCTCCTACGAGCAGTACTTC 14 . TRBJ2-7 TRBV25-1 .
CASSLAGALAKNIQYF TGTGCCAGCAGTTTAGCAGGGGCGTTAGCCAAAAACATTCAGTACTTC 16 . TRBJ2-4 TRBV28 .
CASSLVGGSGGELFF TGTGCCAGCAGCTTAGTTGGCGGGTCAGGCGGGGAGCTGTTTTTT 15 . TRBJ2-2 TRBV11-2 few
CASSPSGTDTQYF TGTGCCAGCAGTCCTTCCGGCACAGATACGCAGTATTTT 13 . TRBJ2-3 TRBV6-6 .
CASKQGADTQYF TGTGCCAGTAAACAGGGGGCTGATACGCAGTATTTT 12 TRBD1 TRBJ2-3 TRBV27 many
CASSFLAGKDTQYF TGTGCCAGCAGCTTTCTAGCGGGAAAAGATACGCAGTATTTT 14 TRBD2 TRBJ2-3 TRBV11-1 .
CASSLTRVSGELFF TGCGCCAGCAGCCTAACCAGGGTGTCCGGGGAGCTGTTTTTT 14 . TRBJ2-2 TRBV5-1 .
CASSKRQDGTDTQYF TGTGCCAGCTCAAAACGACAGGACGGCACAGATACGCAGTATTTT 15 . TRBJ2-3 TRBV18 few
CASSLTTGASSEAFF TGTGCCAGTAGCTTAACCACAGGGGCCTCCTCTGAAGCTTTCTTT 15 TRBD1 TRBJ1-1 TRBV19 .
CASSLQANQPQHF TGTGCCAGCAGTTTGCAGGCGAATCAGCCCCAGCATTTT 13 . TRBJ1-5 TRBV27 few
CASSLGYGNEQFF TGTGCCAGCAGTTTGGGATACGGCAATGAGCAGTTCTTC 13 . TRBJ2-1 TRBV27 .
CAINRRDGDTEAFF TGTGCCATCAATCGCAGGGATGGGGACACTGAAGCTTTCTTT 14 . TRBJ1-1 TRBV10-3 .
CSVGAGNYGYTF TGCAGCGTTGGGGCAGGAAACTATGGCTACACCTTC 12 . TRBJ1-2 TRBV29-1 many
CASSLTGGGEKLFF TGTGCCAGCAGTCTAACAGGGGGCGGGGAAAAACTGTTTTTT 14 TRBD1 TRBJ1-4 TRBV2 .
CASCSGRGCEKLFF TGTGCCAGTTGTTCAGGGAGAGGCTGTGAAAAACTGTTTTTT 14 . TRBJ1-4 TRBV19 .